This T cell receptor beta chain comes out of a study of blood T cell repertoires in COVID-19. Whole-study context: Donors in the United States, Italy and Spain gave samples during acute or convalescent COVID-19.

Sequencing used immunoSEQ multiplex PCR; TCRdb keeps in-frame clones, though not all of them. Of over 20,000 clones listed, approximately 80% were seen once; the top ten hold roughly 50%. V shed 5 bases and J shed 6 bases, with 9 bases lying between them. The CDR3 consists of 12 residues. The germline V gene has CDR1 SNHLY and CDR2 FYNNEI. The sequence was collected from a man in his 70s with acute or convalescent COVID-19. J is TRBJ2-3 and V is TRBV2; D is ambiguous. Material for sequencing was peripheral blood. The CDR3 spells CASSPQADTQYF. CDR3 nucleotide sequence: TGTGCCAGCAGTCCTCAAGCGGATACGCAGTATTTT. Together with reference TRBV2 and TRBJ2-3, the CDR3 gives the full variable domain: EPEVTQTPSHQVTQMGQEVILRCVPISNHLYFYWYRQILGQKVEFLVSFYNNEISEKSEIFDDQFSVERPDGSNFTLKIRSTKLEDSAMYFCASSPQADTQYFGPGTRLTVL.